This passage covers 10 T cell receptor beta chains from one sample sequenced in a study of OX40 agonist ivuxolimab in advanced cancers. Sequenced by immunoSEQ multiplex PCR; TCRdb stores in-frame clones only, minus some. The sample shows 40,000 or so clones, about 92% of them seen only once. Source: CD4+ or CD8+ T cells sorted from blood, taken in a trial of the OX40 agonist ivuxolimab. The receptor set was obtained from an adult with an advanced solid tumor such as melanoma, head and neck, liver or kidney cancer.

The V gene is TRBV11-2, the J gene TRBJ2-5; D is perhaps TRBD1 (5 bases). Trimming shortened V by 2 bases and J by 2 bases, and 15 bases separated the two germline ends. From germline, CDR1 is SGHAT and CDR2 FQNNGV. The CDR3 totals 16 residues. The CDR3 DNA is TGTGCCAGCAGCTTATTCCCCTCAGACAGTCAAGAGACCCAGTACTTC. Its translation is CASSLFPSDSQETQYF. Full variable domain (rest looked up from reference TRBV11-2 and TRBJ2-5): EAGVAQSPRYKIIEKRQSVAFWCNPISGHATLYWYQQILGQGPKLLIQFQNNGVVDDSQLPKDRFSAERLKGVDSTLKIQPAKLEDSAVYLCASSLFPSDSQETQYFGPGTRLLVL.

This chain links TRBV28 with TRBJ2-7, with 7 bases that match TRBD2. The CDR3 loop spans 18 amino acids. Germline loops: CDR1 MDHEN, CDR2 SYDVKM. The V segment lost 6 bases and the J segment 3 bases; nucleotides outside the gene matches: 20. The CDR3 loop is CASSQPYLSGGAYYEQYF. CDR3 bases: TGTGCCAGCAGCCAGCCCTATCTCTCGGGGGGAGCCTACTACGAGCAGTACTTC.

This clone was observed a handful of times. CDR3: CAWSVPPGSGYTF. Here the CDR3 DNA reads TGTGCCTGGAGTGTACCGCCGGGCTCCGGCTACACCTTC. The chain links TRBV30 to TRBJ1-2; D is unresolved. The CDR3 totals 13 residues. Germline values: CDR1 GTSNPN, CDR2 SVGIG (reference sequence). Trimming left V 0 bases short and J 8 bases short, with 13 bases between.

The chain combines TRBV30 with TRBJ2-7; D unresolved. CDR3 length equals 11 residues. Between the trimmed V and J ends, which lost 3 bases and 0 bases, there was a span of 3 bases. Germline CDR1 reads GTSNPN; CDR2 reads SVGIG (reference sequence). CDR3 bases: TGTGCCTGGAGCGGCTCCTACGAGCAGTACTTC. Amino acids: CAWSGSYEQYF.

The J gene is TRBJ2-1, the V gene TRBV5-1; 7 bases are shared with TRBD2. Germline CDR1 reads SGHRS; CDR2 reads YFSETQ. V trimming: 4 bases; J trimming: 10 bases; junction bases outside the gene matches: 14. This CDR3 contains 15 residues. CDR3 protein: CASSLTSATSEEQFF. CDR3 coding DNA: TGCGCCAGCAGCCTTACTAGCGCCACCTCGGAAGAGCAGTTCTTC.

This clone has just one count. The chain joins TRBV12-5 to TRBJ1-3; no firm D call. The CDR3 is made up of 13 amino acids. Germline V CDR1 and CDR2: LGHNT, FRNRAP. V was trimmed by 5 bases and J by 7 bases, leaving 12 bases between them. In nucleotides, the CDR3 is TGTGCTAGTGGTACTATACCGGGGAACACCATATATTTT. Amino acid sequence: CASGTIPGNTIYF.

This chain links TRBV11-2 with TRBJ1-1; 9 bases agree with TRBD1. Germline assignment: CDR1 SGHAT and CDR2 FQNNGV. With 0 bases clipped from V and 8 bases from J, the junction kept 4 bases outside the gene matches. The CDR3 has 14 amino acids. CDR3 sequence reads: CASSLDFDRGEAFF. CDR3 coding DNA: TGTGCCAGCAGCTTAGACTTTGACAGGGGGGAAGCTTTCTTT. The full variable domain, completed using reference TRBV11-2 and TRBJ1-1, is EAGVAQSPRYKIIEKRQSVAFWCNPISGHATLYWYQQILGQGPKLLIQFQNNGVVDDSQLPKDRFSAERLKGVDSTLKIQPAKLEDSAVYLCASSLDFDRGEAFFGQGTRLTVV.

CDR3 in DNA: TGTGCCAGCAGCGGACAGGGGCCTTTTAACTATGGCTACACCTTC. This gives the protein CASSGQGPFNYGYTF. The chain joins TRBV9 to TRBJ1-2, with TRBD1 identical over 8 bases. The germline CDR1 and CDR2 sequences are SGDLS and YYNGEE. Germline trimming cut 3 bases from V and 1 base from J; bases unmatched to any gene: 5. CDR3 length: 15 residues.

The chain has TRBV4-2 and TRBJ1-4, with D uncertain. The CDR3 totals 16 residues. With 0 bases removed from V and 0 bases from J, the gap between germline ends came to 8 bases. Germline V CDR1 and CDR2: LGHNA, YNFKEQ. The CDR3 DNA reads as TGTGCCAGCAGCCAAGATTCGGGCACAACTAATGAAAAACTGTTTTTT. It yields the protein CASSQDSGTTNEKLFF.

V gene TRBV6-6 combines with J gene TRBJ2-2; D is undetermined. V lost 2 bases and J 5 bases, leaving 6 bases between the germline ends. This CDR3 spans 13 amino acids. From germline, CDR1 is MNHNY and CDR2 SVGAGI (reference sequence). CDR3 in amino acids: CASSYLSTGELFF. The CDR3 coding sequence is TGTGCCAGCAGTTACCTCAGTACCGGGGAGCTGTTTTTT.